The 8 T cell receptor beta chains given below trace back to one sample, sequenced in a study of blood T cell repertoires in COVID-19. Here immunoSEQ multiplex PCR was the method, and the copy in TCRdb shows in-frame clones only, minus some. Among roughly 200,000 clones listed, approximately 91% were seen once. The sample taken for sequencing was peripheral blood. These receptors were collected from a man aged 18 to 35 with active or convalescent COVID-19.

This chain connects TRBV11-1 to TRBJ2-3; maybe TRBD2 (5 bases). CDR1 and CDR2 (germline): SGHAT, FQDESV (reference sequence). CDR3 length: 13 residues. Trimming took 8 bases from V and 2 from J, leaving 11 bases between them. The CDR3 sequence is CASLRANTDTQYF. The CDR3 region has the DNA TGTGCCAGCCTGCGGGCAAACACAGATACGCAGTATTTT.

This clone was recorded only once. CDR3 sequence: CASGGQGIYSNQPQHF. The CDR3 DNA reads as TGTGCCAGCGGTGGACAGGGGATATATAGCAATCAGCCCCAGCATTTT. V usage is TRBV2 and J usage is TRBJ1-5, with 9 bases that match TRBD1. The germline V gene encodes CDR1 SNHLY and CDR2 FYNNEI. J gave up 0 bases and V 8 bases, and 8 bases lay outside the gene matches. This CDR3 has 16 residues.

The chain uses TRBV24-1 and TRBJ1-2; D remains ambiguous. CDR3 length equals 13 residues. Trimming removed 7 bases from V and 5 bases from J, with 13 bases in between. Looked up from germline, CDR1 is KGHDR and CDR2 is SFDVKD. The CDR3 here is CATSLGWEYGYTF. CDR3 bases: TGTGCCACCAGCCTGGGGTGGGAGTATGGCTACACCTTC.

The rearrangement joins TRBV7-9 to TRBJ2-1; 15 positions match TRBD2. Per the germline V gene, CDR1 is SEHNR and CDR2 is FQNEAQ (reference sequence). V lost 5 bases, J lost 4 bases, and 3 bases stayed unmatched. The CDR3 runs to 16 residues. Here the CDR3 reads CASSPGTSGRYNEQFF. The CDR3 DNA follows: TGTGCCAGCAGCCCAGGGACTAGCGGGAGGTACAATGAGCAGTTCTTC.

This clone was seen just once. This chain connects TRBV2 to TRBJ2-5; 9 nucleotides align to TRBD2. Trimming at V came to 1 base and at J to 5 bases, leaving 5 bases not matched to a gene. Per germline, CDR1 SNHLY and CDR2 FYNNEI. The CDR3 covers 15 residues. The CDR3 here is CASSEVRGGLETQYF. In DNA, the CDR3 is TGTGCCAGCAGTGAAGTGCGGGGGGGCCTGGAGACCCAGTACTTC.

This clone has just one count. The V call is TRBV18, the J call TRBJ1-1; D not certain. CDR1 is KGHSH, CDR2 LQKENI, per germline. V was pared by 1 base and J by 3 bases, with 6 bases between. CDR3 length equals 13 residues. The CDR3 nucleotides read TGTGCCAGCTCACCACTCGGGGACACTGAAGCTTTCTTT. Protein sequence: CASSPLGDTEAFF.

The V and J genes are TRBV19 and TRBJ1-1; 9 nucleotides agree with TRBD1. V lost 1 base, J lost 6 bases, and 9 bases stayed unmatched. This CDR3 is 16 amino acids long. The germline V gene has CDR1 LNHDA and CDR2 SQIVND (reference sequence). The CDR3 DNA is TGTGCCAGTAGTATAGCGGGGGACAGGGCTTCCGCTGAAGCTTTCTTT. It specifies CASSIAGDRASAEAFF.

This clone was picked up one time. The J gene is TRBJ2-3, the V gene TRBV27, with 8 bases lining up with TRBD2. Germline V gives CDR1 MNHEY, CDR2 SMNVEV (reference sequence). Losses at the gene ends were 5 bases for V and 1 base for J; bases not matched to a gene: 2. The CDR3 sequence is 14 residues long. Here the CDR3 reads CASSALAGTDTQYF. For the CDR3, the DNA is TGTGCCAGCAGTGCACTAGCGGGCACAGATACGCAGTATTTT.